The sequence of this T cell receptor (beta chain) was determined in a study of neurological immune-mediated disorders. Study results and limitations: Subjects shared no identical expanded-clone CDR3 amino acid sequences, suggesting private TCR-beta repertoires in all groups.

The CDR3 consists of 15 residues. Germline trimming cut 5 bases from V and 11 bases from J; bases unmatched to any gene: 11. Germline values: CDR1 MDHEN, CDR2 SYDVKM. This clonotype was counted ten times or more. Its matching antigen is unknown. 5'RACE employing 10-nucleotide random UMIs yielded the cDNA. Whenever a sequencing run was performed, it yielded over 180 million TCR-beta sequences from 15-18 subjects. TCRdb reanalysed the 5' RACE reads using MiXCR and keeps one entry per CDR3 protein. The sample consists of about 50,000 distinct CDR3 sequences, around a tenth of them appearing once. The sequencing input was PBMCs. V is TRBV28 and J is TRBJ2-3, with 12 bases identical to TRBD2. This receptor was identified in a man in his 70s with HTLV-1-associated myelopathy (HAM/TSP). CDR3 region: CASSRTSGAREGQYF. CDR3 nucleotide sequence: TGTGCCAGCAGTAGGACTAGCGGGGCCCGGGAGGGGCAGTATTTT. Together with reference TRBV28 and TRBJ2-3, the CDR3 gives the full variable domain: DVKVTQSSRYLVKRTGEKVFLECVQDMDHENMFWYRQDPGLGLRLIYFSYDVKMKEKGDIPEGYSVSREKKERFSLILESASTNQTSMYLCASSRTSGAREGQYFGPGTRLTVL.